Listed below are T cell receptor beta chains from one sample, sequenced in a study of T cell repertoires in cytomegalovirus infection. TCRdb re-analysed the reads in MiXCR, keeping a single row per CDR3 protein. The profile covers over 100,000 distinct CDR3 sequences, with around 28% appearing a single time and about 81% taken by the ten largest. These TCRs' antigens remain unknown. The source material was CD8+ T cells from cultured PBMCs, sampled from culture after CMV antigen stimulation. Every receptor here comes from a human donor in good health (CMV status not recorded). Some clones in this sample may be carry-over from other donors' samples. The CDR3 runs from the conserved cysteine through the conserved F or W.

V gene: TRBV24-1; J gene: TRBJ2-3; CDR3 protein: CATSDSGLASTDTQYF
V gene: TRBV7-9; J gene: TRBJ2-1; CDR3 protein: CASSVDRGNSNNEQFF
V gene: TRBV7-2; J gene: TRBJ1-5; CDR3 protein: CASSLGGLNQPQHF
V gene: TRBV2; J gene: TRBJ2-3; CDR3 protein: CASSEGLGTDTQYF
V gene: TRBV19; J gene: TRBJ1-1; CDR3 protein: CASGSSSGTEAFF
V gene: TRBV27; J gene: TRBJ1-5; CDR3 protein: CASSSTGGSQPQHF
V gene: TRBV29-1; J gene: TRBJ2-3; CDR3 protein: CSLIQGATDTQYF
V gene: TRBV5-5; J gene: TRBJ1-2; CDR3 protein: CASSLQGPNYGYTF
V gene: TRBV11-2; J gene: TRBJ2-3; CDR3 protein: CASSPGLAGEKSTDTQYF
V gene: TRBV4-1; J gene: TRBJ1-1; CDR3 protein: CASSQEGGARNTEAFF
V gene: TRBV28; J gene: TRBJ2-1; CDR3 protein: CASSRTRAGEDEQFF
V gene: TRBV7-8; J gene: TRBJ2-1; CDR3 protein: CASSLESLRQFF
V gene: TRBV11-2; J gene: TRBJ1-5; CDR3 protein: CASSLWGSNQPQHF
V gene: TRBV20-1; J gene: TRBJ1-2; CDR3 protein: CSADSDNSNYGYTF
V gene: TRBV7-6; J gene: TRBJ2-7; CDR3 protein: CASSSFKPLAGQPYEQYF
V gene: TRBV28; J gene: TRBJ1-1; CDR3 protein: CASSPDIMNTEAFF
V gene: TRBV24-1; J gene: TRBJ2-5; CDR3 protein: CATSPETGGNQETQYF
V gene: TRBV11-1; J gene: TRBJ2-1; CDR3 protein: CASSLAGDEQFF
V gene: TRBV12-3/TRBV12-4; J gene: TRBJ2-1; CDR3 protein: CASIQATRLYNEQFF
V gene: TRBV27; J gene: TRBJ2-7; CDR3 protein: CASSPWTGSYEQYF
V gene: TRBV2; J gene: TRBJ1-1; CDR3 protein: CASSERWVNTEAFF
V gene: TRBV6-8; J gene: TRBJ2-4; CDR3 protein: CASSYFLGGRPPDLAKNIQYF